This T cell receptor (beta chain) was sequenced in a study of OX40 agonist ivuxolimab in advanced cancers. Looking at the study overall: Ivuxolimab, an agonistic anti-OX40 (CD134) antibody, was given to patients. Study-wide results and limits: In general, CD8+ T cells held more expanded clones than CD4+ did, on average. CD4+ and CD8+ blood T cells expanded clonally by week 6 at 0.1 to 3.0 mg/kg.

The CDR3 is 15 residues long. In germline, CDR1 is KGHSH, CDR2 LQKENI. V was trimmed by 7 bases and J by 0 bases, leaving 14 bases between them. TCRdb's table, derived via immunoSEQ multiplex PCR, lists solely in-frame clones and lacks some. The repertoire consists of some 74,000 clones, with over 75% occurring once and the leading ten covering roughly 0.98%. A remark on this clone: Its target is unknown.

The material sequenced was CD4+ or CD8+ T cells sorted from blood, taken in a trial of the OX40 agonist ivuxolimab. The chain links TRBV18 to TRBJ2-3; D perhaps matches TRBD1 (6 bases). This receptor was identified in an adult with an advanced solid tumor such as melanoma, head and neck, liver or kidney cancer. The CDR3 reads CASYPQGTSTDTQYF. The CDR3, as DNA: TGTGCCAGCTACCCACAGGGTACAAGCACAGATACGCAGTATTTT.